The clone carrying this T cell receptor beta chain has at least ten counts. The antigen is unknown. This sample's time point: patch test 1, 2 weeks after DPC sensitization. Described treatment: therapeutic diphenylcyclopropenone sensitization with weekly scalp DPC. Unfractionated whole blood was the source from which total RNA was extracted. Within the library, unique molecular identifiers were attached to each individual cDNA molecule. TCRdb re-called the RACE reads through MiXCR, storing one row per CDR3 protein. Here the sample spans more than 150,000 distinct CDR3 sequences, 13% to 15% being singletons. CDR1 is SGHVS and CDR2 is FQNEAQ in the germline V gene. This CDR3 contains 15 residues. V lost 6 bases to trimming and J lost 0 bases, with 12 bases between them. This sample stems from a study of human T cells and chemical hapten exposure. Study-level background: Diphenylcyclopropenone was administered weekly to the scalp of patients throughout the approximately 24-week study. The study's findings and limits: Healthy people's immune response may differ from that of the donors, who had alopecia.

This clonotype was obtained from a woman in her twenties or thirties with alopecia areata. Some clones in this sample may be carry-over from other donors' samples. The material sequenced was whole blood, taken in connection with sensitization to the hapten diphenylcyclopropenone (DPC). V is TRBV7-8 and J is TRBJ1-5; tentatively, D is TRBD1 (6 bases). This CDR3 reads CASSWDTTSNQPQHF. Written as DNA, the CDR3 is TGTGCCAGCAGTTGGGACACTACTAGCAATCAGCCCCAGCATTTT.